Listed below are T cell receptor beta chains from one sample, sequenced in a study of cytomegalovirus exposure and HLA in healthy donors. TCRdb keeps only in-frame clones here, not all; method: immunoSEQ multiplex PCR. The table lists a few hundred thousand clones, almost 90% of them singletons, with about 2.7% in the top ten. Sequenced input: PBMCs. Source of these receptors: a woman between 18 and 29 years old in good health and CMV-seronegative. Each CDR3 is given with its conserved first and last residue. A D gene is named only where the DNA matches it firmly. A clone size is listed for some rows: how often the clone was seen (once, few, many), or a class if it is expanded.

size: -
V: TRBV7-2
D: -
J: TRBJ2-3
CDR3: CASSLVGGGRTDTQYF
DNA: TGTGCCAGCAGCTTAGTAGGGGGGGGGCGCACAGATACGCAGTATTTT

size: once
V: TRBV7-9
D: -
J: TRBJ2-5
CDR3: CASSLGQQETQYF
DNA: TGTGCCAGCAGCCTAGGACAGCAAGAGACCCAGTACTTC

size: -
V: TRBV19
D: -
J: TRBJ1-1
CDR3: CASSTTGNTEAFF
DNA: TGTGCCAGTAGTACCACGGGGAACACTGAAGCTTTCTTT

size: -
V: TRBV6-6
D: -
J: TRBJ1-1
CDR3: CASSYGGRNTEAFF
DNA: TGTGCCAGCAGTTACGGAGGGCGGAACACTGAAGCTTTCTTT

size: -
V: TRBV9
D: TRBD2
J: TRBJ2-1
CDR3: CASSVATSGSPYNEQFF
DNA: TGTGCCAGCAGCGTAGCTACAAGCGGGAGCCCTTACAATGAGCAGTTCTTC

size: -
V: TRBV20-1
D: -
J: TRBJ1-1
CDR3: CSARDLTEAFF
DNA: TGCAGTGCTAGAGATCTCACTGAAGCTTTCTTT

size: -
V: TRBV27
D: -
J: TRBJ2-1
CDR3: CASSLVGQYNEQFF
DNA: TGTGCCAGCAGTTTAGTGGGCCAGTACAATGAGCAGTTCTTC

size: -
V: TRBV7-9
D: TRBD2
J: TRBJ2-1
CDR3: CASSPYGGGPSYNEQFF
DNA: TGTGCCAGCAGCCCATACGGGGGGGGGCCCTCCTACAATGAGCAGTTCTTC

size: -
V: TRBV13
D: TRBD1
J: TRBJ2-7
CDR3: CASSPHPEGGASYEQYF
DNA: TGTGCCAGCAGCCCACATCCAGAAGGGGGCGCCTCCTACGAGCAGTACTTC

size: -
V: TRBV7-9
D: -
J: TRBJ1-3
CDR3: CASSLRGDPGNTIYF
DNA: TGTGCCAGCAGCCTACGGGGGGATCCTGGAAACACCATATATTTT

size: -
V: TRBV29-1
D: TRBD1
J: TRBJ1-2
CDR3: CSVEAGGASGYTF
DNA: TGCAGCGTTGAGGCAGGGGGCGCCTCTGGCTACACCTTC

size: -
V: TRBV30
D: -
J: TRBJ1-1
CDR3: CAWSGRGEAFF
DNA: TGTGCCTGGAGTGGGAGGGGAGAAGCTTTCTTT

size: -
V: TRBV27
D: -
J: TRBJ2-7
CDR3: CASSLSRGTPYEQYF
DNA: TGTGCCAGCAGTTTATCCCGAGGTACCCCCTACGAGCAGTACTTC

size: -
V: TRBV9
D: -
J: TRBJ2-1
CDR3: CASSVGLASSQFF
DNA: TGTGCCAGCAGCGTAGGGCTGGCTTCCTCGCAGTTCTTC

size: -
V: TRBV4-3
D: -
J: TRBJ1-3
CDR3: CASSQDLVGGTIYF
DNA: TGCGCCAGCAGCCAAGATCTTGTGGGGGGAACCATATATTTT

size: -
V: TRBV2
D: TRBD2
J: TRBJ2-1
CDR3: CASSETGTSGSSYNEQFF
DNA: TGTGCCAGCAGCGAAACTGGGACTAGCGGGAGCTCCTACAATGAGCAGTTCTTC

size: -
V: TRBV28
D: -
J: TRBJ2-7
CDR3: CASPPSTGSMYEQYF
DNA: TGTGCCAGCCCCCCCTCTACCGGGAGTATGTACGAGCAGTACTTC

size: -
V: TRBV6-5
D: -
J: TRBJ1-1
CDR3: CATHDTGMNTEAFF
DNA: TGTGCCACCCACGATACAGGGATGAACACTGAAGCTTTCTTT

size: once
V: TRBV10-3
D: -
J: TRBJ1-4
CDR3: CAIRADLGEKLFF
DNA: TGTGCCATCAGAGCGGATTTGGGGGAAAAACTGTTTTTT

size: -
V: TRBV15
D: -
J: TRBJ2-1
CDR3: CATSRDESQGNRNEQFF
DNA: TGTGCCACCAGCAGAGATGAATCGCAGGGAAACCGCAATGAGCAGTTCTTC

size: -
V: TRBV10-3
D: -
J: TRBJ2-1
CDR3: CAIGSQGGRNEQFF
DNA: TGTGCCATCGGGAGTCAGGGGGGTCGCAATGAGCAGTTCTTC

size: -
V: TRBV2
D: TRBD1
J: TRBJ2-1
CDR3: CASSEMGQGAYNEQFF
DNA: TGTGCCAGCAGTGAAATGGGACAGGGGGCCTACAATGAGCAGTTCTTC

size: -
V: TRBV5-4
D: TRBD2
J: TRBJ2-3
CDR3: CASSLVSGRKTDTQYF
DNA: TGTGCCAGCAGCTTGGTAAGCGGGAGGAAGACAGATACGCAGTATTTT

size: -
V: TRBV28
D: TRBD2
J: TRBJ2-7
CDR3: CASRAGGARSYEQYF
DNA: TGTGCCAGCAGAGCGGGGGGGGCGCGCTCCTACGAGCAGTACTTC

size: -
V: TRBV28
D: TRBD1
J: TRBJ1-1
CDR3: CASSFLRRQGDTEAFF
DNA: TGTGCCAGCAGTTTTCTTAGACGACAGGGCGACACTGAAGCTTTCTTT

size: -
V: TRBV15
D: -
J: TRBJ1-2
CDR3: CATSREFSSRGYGYTF
DNA: TGTGCCACCAGCAGAGAGTTCTCTTCAAGGGGCTATGGCTACACCTTC

size: -
V: TRBV5-4
D: -
J: TRBJ1-2
CDR3: CASSFRRDPNYGYTF
DNA: TGTGCCAGCAGCTTTCGGCGGGATCCTAACTATGGCTACACCTTC

size: -
V: TRBV28
D: -
J: TRBJ2-5
CDR3: CASSSRAGSQETQYF
DNA: TGTGCCAGCAGCTCACGGGCCGGGAGTCAAGAGACCCAGTACTTC

size: -
V: TRBV10-3
D: -
J: TRBJ2-7
CDR3: CAISESSFSDYEQYF
DNA: TGTGCCATCAGTGAGTCTTCATTTAGCGACTACGAGCAGTACTTC

size: once
V: TRBV10-3
D: -
J: TRBJ2-7
CDR3: CAISESRATRTSEQYF
DNA: TGTGCCATCAGTGAGTCGAGAGCGACTAGAACCAGCGAGCAGTACTTC

size: -
V: TRBV11-2
D: -
J: TRBJ2-5
CDR3: CASSARSQETQYF
DNA: TGTGCCAGCAGCGCGCGATCTCAAGAGACCCAGTACTTC

size: -
V: TRBV2
D: -
J: TRBJ1-5
CDR3: CASSELDVGGANQPQHF
DNA: TGTGCCAGCAGTGAATTAGATGTAGGGGGGGCTAATCAGCCCCAGCATTTT

size: -
V: TRBV6-5
D: TRBD1
J: TRBJ1-1
CDR3: CASSYGQGTEAFF
DNA: TGTGCCAGCAGTTACGGACAGGGGACTGAAGCTTTCTTT

size: -
V: TRBV29-1
D: -
J: TRBJ2-1
CDR3: CSVGDEQFF
DNA: TGCAGCGTGGGCGATGAGCAGTTCTTC

size: -
V: TRBV2
D: -
J: TRBJ2-1
CDR3: CASKRNAYNEQFF
DNA: TGTGCCAGCAAGCGGAATGCCTACAATGAGCAGTTCTTC

size: once
V: TRBV7-9
D: -
J: TRBJ2-1
CDR3: CASSLPSLTAMRNEQFF
DNA: TGTGCCAGCAGCTTACCTTCTCTGACAGCGATGAGGAATGAGCAGTTCTTC

size: -
V: TRBV28
D: TRBD1
J: TRBJ2-7
CDR3: CASSSHRGPSYEQYF
DNA: TGTGCCAGCAGTAGCCACAGGGGTCCATCCTACGAGCAGTACTTC

size: -
V: TRBV4-1
D: TRBD1
J: TRBJ1-2
CDR3: CASSQLTGGAYGYTF
DNA: TGCGCCAGCAGCCAGTTGACAGGGGGGGCCTATGGCTACACCTTC

size: -
V: TRBV11-2
D: TRBD2
J: TRBJ2-7
CDR3: CASTGGLAELYEQYF
DNA: TGTGCCAGCACCGGGGGACTAGCGGAACTTTACGAGCAGTACTTC

size: -
V: TRBV29-1
D: TRBD2
J: TRBJ2-7
CDR3: CSAAGLASYEQYF
DNA: TGCAGCGCCGCTGGACTAGCTTCCTACGAGCAGTACTTC

size: once
V: TRBV5-5
D: -
J: TRBJ1-3
CDR3: CASSLLGSAADSGNTIYF
DNA: TGTGCCAGCAGCTTGCTGGGTAGCGCAGCCGACTCTGGAAACACCATATATTTT

size: -
V: TRBV6-6
D: -
J: TRBJ2-2
CDR3: CASSYRAREYGELFF
DNA: TGTGCCAGCAGTTACCGGGCCAGGGAATACGGGGAGCTGTTTTTT

size: -
V: TRBV25-1
D: TRBD2
J: TRBJ2-7
CDR3: CASSEFVASGPTEQYF
DNA: TGTGCCAGCAGTGAATTTGTGGCTAGCGGGCCGACCGAGCAGTACTTC

size: -
V: TRBV30
D: -
J: TRBJ2-7
CDR3: CAWSYVRGKGTYEQYF
DNA: TGTGCCTGGAGTTATGTGAGGGGGAAGGGCACCTACGAGCAGTACTTC

size: -
V: TRBV5-4
D: TRBD2
J: TRBJ2-5
CDR3: CASSSGLAGGEETQYF
DNA: TGTGCCAGCAGCTCGGGACTAGCGGGAGGGGAAGAGACCCAGTACTTC

size: -
V: TRBV6-1
D: -
J: TRBJ2-7
CDR3: CASRPGHYPYEQYF
DNA: TGTGCCAGCAGGCCGGGACATTATCCCTACGAGCAGTACTTC

size: -
V: TRBV4-2
D: -
J: TRBJ2-2
CDR3: CASSKRERSGELFF
DNA: TGTGCCAGCAGCAAAAGGGAGCGGTCCGGGGAGCTGTTTTTT

size: once
V: TRBV5-1
D: -
J: TRBJ2-7
CDR3: CASSLGPRTDEQYF
DNA: TGCGCCAGCAGCTTGGGTCCGAGGACAGACGAGCAGTACTTC

size: -
V: TRBV4-2
D: -
J: TRBJ2-5
CDR3: CASSPDGRGPVQETQYF
DNA: TGTGCCAGCAGCCCCGACGGGAGGGGGCCTGTCCAAGAGACCCAGTACTTC

size: once
V: TRBV9
D: TRBD1
J: TRBJ1-3
CDR3: CASSSRQGSSGNTIYF
DNA: TGTGCCAGCAGCTCGAGACAGGGCAGCTCTGGAAACACCATATATTTT

size: -
V: TRBV7-2
D: TRBD1
J: TRBJ2-7
CDR3: CASSPRTGGGYEQYF
DNA: TGTGCCAGCAGCCCCCGGACAGGGGGAGGCTACGAGCAGTACTTC

size: -
V: TRBV5-1
D: TRBD1
J: TRBJ1-1
CDR3: CASSQDRVLGGEAFF
DNA: TGCGCCAGCAGCCAGGACAGGGTCTTAGGTGGGGAAGCTTTCTTT